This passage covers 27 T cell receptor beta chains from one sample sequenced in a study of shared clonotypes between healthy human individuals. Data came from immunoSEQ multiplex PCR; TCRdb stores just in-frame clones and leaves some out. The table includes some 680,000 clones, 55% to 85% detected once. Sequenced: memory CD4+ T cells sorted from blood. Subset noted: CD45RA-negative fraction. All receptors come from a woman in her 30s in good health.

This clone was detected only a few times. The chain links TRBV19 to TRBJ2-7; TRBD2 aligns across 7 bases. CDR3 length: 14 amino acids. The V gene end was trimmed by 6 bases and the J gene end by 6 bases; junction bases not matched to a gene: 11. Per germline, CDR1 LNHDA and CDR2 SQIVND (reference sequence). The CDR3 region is CASSDMGGSGEQYF. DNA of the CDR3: TGTGCCAGTAGCGATATGGGCGGGAGCGGCGAGCAGTACTTC.

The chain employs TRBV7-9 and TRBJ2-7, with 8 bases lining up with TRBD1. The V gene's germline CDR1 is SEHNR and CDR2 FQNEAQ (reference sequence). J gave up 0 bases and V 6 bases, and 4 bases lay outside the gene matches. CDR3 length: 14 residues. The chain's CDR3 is CASRQQGDSYEQYF. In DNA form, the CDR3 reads TGTGCCAGCAGGCAACAGGGGGACTCCTACGAGCAGTACTTC.

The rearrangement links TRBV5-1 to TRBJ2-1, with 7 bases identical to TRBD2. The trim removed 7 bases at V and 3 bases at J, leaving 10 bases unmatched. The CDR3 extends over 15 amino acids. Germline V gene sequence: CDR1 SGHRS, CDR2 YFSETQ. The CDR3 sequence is CASAKSSGSYNEQFF. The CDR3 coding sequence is TGCGCCAGCGCTAAGTCTAGCGGAAGCTACAATGAGCAGTTCTTC.

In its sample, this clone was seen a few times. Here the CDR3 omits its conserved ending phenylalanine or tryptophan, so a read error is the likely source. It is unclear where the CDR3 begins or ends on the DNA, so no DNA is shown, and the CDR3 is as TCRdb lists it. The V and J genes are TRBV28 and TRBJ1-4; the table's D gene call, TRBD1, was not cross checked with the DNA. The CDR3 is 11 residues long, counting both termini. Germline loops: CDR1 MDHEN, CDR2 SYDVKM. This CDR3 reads CASSIGQPHSL.

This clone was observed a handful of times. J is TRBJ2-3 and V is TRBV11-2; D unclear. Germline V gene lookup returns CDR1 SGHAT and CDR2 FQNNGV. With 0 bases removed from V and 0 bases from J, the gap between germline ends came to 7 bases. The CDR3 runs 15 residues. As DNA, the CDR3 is TGTGCCAGCAGCTTAGAGGGGTCTAGCACAGATACGCAGTATTTT. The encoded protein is CASSLEGSSTDTQYF.

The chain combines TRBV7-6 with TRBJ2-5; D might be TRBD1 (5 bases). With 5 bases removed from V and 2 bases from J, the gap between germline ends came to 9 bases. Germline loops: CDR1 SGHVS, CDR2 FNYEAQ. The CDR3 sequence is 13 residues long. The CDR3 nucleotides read TGTGCCAGCAGCAAAAGACAGCAAGAGACCCAGTACTTC. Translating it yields CASSKRQQETQYF.

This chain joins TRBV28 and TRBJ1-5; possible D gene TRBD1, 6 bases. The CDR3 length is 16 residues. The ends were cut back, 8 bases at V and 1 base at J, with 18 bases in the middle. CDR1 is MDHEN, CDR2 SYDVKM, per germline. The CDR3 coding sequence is TGTGCCAGCCTCCCCCGACAGGCGAGGAGCAATCAGCCCCAGCATTTT. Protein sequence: CASLPRQARSNQPQHF.

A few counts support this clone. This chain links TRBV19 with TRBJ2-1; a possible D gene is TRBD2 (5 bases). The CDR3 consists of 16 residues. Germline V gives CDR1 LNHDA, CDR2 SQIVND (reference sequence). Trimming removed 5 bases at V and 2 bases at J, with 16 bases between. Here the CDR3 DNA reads TGTGCCAGTAGTGTCCTCGCGGACTCAGCCTACAATGAGCAGTTCTTC. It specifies CASSVLADSAYNEQFF.

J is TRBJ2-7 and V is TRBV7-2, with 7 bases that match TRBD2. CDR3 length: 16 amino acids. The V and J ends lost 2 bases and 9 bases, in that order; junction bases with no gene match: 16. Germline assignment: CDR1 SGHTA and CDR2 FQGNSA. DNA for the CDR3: TGTGCCAGCAGCTTACGGAGCGGCGGGAGCACAGCGGGGCAGTACTTC. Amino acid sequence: CASSLRSGGSTAGQYF.

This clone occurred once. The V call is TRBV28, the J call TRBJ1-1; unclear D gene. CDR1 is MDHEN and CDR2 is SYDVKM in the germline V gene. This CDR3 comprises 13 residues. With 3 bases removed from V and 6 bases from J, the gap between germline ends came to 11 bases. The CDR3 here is CASSFEMEPEAFF. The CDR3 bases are TGTGCCAGCAGTTTTGAGATGGAACCTGAAGCTTTCTTT.

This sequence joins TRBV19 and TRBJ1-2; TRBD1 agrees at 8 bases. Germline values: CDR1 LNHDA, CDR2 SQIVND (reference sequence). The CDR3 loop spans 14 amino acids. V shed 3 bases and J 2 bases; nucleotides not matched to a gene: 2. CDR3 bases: TGTGCCAGTAGTATCCCAGGGGGCAACTATGGCTACACCTTC. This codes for CASSIPGGNYGYTF. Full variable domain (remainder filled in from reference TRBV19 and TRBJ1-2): DGGITQSPKYLFRKEGQNVTLSCEQNLNHDAMYWYRQDPGQGLRLIYYSQIVNDFQKGDIAEGYSVSREKKESFPLTVTSAQKNPTAFYLCASSIPGGNYGYTFGSGTRLTVV.

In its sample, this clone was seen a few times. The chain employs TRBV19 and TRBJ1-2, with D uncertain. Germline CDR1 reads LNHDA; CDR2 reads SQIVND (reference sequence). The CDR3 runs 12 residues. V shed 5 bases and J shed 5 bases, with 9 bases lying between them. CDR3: CASSQAPYGYTF. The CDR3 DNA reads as TGTGCCAGTAGTCAAGCCCCTTATGGCTACACCTTC.

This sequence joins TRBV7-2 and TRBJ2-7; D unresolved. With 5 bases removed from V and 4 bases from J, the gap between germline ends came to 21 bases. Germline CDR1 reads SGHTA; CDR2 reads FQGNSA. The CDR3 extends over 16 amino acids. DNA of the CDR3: TGTGCCAGCAGCCAAGCAGGATTCAGCGCCAGTTACGAGCAGTACTTC. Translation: CASSQAGFSASYEQYF.

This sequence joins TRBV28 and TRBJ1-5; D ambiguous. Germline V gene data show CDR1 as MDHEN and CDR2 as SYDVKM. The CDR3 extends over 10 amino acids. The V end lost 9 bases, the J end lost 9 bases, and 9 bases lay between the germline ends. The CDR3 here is CASSKGPQHF. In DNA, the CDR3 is TGTGCCAGTAGTAAGGGGCCCCAGCATTTT.

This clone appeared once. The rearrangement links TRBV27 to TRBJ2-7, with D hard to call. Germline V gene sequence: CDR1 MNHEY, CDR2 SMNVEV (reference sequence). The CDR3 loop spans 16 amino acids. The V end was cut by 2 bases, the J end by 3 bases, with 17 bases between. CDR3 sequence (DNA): TGTGCCAGCAGTTTAGGTAGATCTCTTGGAATCTACGAGCAGTACTTC. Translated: CASSLGRSLGIYEQYF.

DNA of the CDR3: TGCGCCAGCAGCTTGCCCCAAAACCGGGCCGAAAAGGGACGCCTGGGCACTGAAGCTTTCTTT. It yields the protein CASSLPQNRAEKGRLGTEAFF. The chain couples TRBV5-1 to TRBJ1-1; D is perhaps TRBD1 (5 bases). V was trimmed by 1 base and J by 4 bases, leaving 32 bases between them. The CDR3 has 21 amino acids. Germline CDR1 and CDR2: SGHRS and YFSETQ.

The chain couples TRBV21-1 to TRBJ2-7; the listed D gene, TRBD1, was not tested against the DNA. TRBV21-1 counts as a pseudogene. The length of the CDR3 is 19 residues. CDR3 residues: CASSKPVKTGSKEVYEQYF. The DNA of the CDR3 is TGTGCCAGCAGCAAACCAGTCAAGACAGGGAGTAAGGAAGTTTACGAGCAGTACTTC.

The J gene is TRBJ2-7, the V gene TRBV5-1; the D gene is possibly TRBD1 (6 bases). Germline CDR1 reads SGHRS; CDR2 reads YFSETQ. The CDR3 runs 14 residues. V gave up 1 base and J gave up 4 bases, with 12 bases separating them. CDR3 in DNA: TGCGCCAGCAGCTTGACAGGGCGCAGGTACGAGCAGTACTTC. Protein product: CASSLTGRRYEQYF.

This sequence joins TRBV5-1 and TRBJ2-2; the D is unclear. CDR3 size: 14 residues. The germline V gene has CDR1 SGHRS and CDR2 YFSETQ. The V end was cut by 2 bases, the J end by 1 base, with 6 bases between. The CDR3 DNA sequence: TGCGCCAGCAGCTTAACGCGGAACACCGGGGAGCTGTTTTTT. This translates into CASSLTRNTGELFF.

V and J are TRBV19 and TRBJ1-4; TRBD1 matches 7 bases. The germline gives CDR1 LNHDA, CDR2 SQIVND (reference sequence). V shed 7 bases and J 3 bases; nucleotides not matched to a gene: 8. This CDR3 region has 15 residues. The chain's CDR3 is CASTTTGTANEKLFF. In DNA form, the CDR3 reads TGTGCCAGTACTACGACAGGGACCGCTAATGAAAAACTGTTTTTT.

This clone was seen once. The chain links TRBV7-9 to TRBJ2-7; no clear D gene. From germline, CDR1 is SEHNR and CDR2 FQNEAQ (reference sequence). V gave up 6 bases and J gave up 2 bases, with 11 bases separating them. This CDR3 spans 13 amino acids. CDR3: CASRDGSTYEQYF. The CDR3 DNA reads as TGTGCCAGCAGGGATGGATCAACCTACGAGCAGTACTTC.

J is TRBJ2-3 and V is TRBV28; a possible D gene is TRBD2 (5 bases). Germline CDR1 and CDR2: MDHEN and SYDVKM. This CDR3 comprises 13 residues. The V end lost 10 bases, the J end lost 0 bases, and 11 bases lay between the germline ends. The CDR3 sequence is CAIGGYSTDTQYF. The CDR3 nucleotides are TGTGCCATCGGCGGGTATAGCACAGATACGCAGTATTTT.

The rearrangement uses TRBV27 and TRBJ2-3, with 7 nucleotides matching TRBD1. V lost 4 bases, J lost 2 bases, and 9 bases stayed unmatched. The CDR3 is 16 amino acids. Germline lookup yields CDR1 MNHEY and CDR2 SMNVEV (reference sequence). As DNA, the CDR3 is TGTGCCAGCAGTTCACACGGGACAGATAACACAGATACGCAGTATTTT. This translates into CASSSHGTDNTDTQYF.

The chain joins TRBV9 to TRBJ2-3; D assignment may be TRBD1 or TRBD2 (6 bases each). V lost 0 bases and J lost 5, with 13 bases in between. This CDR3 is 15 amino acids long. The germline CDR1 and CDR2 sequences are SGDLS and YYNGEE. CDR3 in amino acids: CASSVAWGAGDTQYF. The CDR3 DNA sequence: TGTGCCAGCAGCGTAGCCTGGGGGGCAGGAGATACGCAGTATTTT.

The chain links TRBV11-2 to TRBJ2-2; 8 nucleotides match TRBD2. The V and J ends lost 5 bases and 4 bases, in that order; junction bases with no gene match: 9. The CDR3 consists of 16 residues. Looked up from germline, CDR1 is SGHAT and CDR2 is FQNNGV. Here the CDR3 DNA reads TGTGCCAGCAGCCGTTCGTTGACTAGCGTCACCGGGGAGCTGTTTTTT. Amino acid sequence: CASSRSLTSVTGELFF.

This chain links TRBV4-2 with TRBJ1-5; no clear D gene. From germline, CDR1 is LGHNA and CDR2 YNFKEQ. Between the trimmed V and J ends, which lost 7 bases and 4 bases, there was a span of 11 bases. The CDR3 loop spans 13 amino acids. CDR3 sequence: CASTLDGNQPQHF. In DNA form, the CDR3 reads TGTGCCAGCACCCTGGACGGGAATCAGCCCCAGCATTTT.

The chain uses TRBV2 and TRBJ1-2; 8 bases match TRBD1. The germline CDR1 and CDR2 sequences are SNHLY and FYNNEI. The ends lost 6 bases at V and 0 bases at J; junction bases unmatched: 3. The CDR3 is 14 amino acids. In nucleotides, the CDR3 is TGTGCCAGCAGCGGACAGGGACCTAACTATGGCTACACCTTC. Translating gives CASSGQGPNYGYTF.